The rows below give T cell receptor beta chains drawn from one sample of a study of cytomegalovirus exposure and HLA in healthy donors. Clones were read by immunoSEQ multiplex PCR, and TCRdb kept only the in-frame ones, dropping some. The data show about 60,000 clones, and the top ten clones hold approximately 15%. The source material was PBMCs. All receptors come from a boy aged 5-17 years in good health and CMV-seronegative. Both conserved end residues are part of each CDR3. A D gene is named only where the DNA matches it firmly.

j_call d_call v_call cdr3_nt cdr3_aa
TRBJ1-1 TRBD1 TRBV29-1 TGCAGCGTTGACAGGGGGGGACAGGGGAACACTGAAGCTTTCTTT CSVDRGGQGNTEAFF
TRBJ2-2 NA TRBV4-1 TGCGCCAGCAGCCCCGGTGGAGGCTCGAACACCGGGGAGCTGTTTTTT CASSPGGGSNTGELFF
TRBJ2-7 NA TRBV18 TGTGCCAGCTCACCGGGGCAGAACTACGAGCAGTACTTC CASSPGQNYEQYF
TRBJ2-2 TRBD2 TRBV7-8 TGTGCCAGCAGCCCCATAAGGAGCGGGAGCTTCACCGGGGAGCTGTTTTTT CASSPIRSGSFTGELFF
TRBJ1-3 NA TRBV20-1 TGCAGTGCTAGGGCAGGAAACACCATATATTTT CSARAGNTIYF
TRBJ2-5 NA TRBV19 TGTGCCAGTTCTCATTTTGGGGAAGCGGAAGAGACCCAGTACTTC CASSHFGEAEETQYF
TRBJ1-1 NA TRBV19 TGTGCCAGTACTGTAACCGCGGGCACTGAAGCTTTCTTT CASTVTAGTEAFF
TRBJ2-3 TRBD2 TRBV27 TGTGCCAGCAGTTTGCTAGCGGGATTCACAGATACGCAGTATTTT CASSLLAGFTDTQYF
TRBJ2-3 NA TRBV5-4 TGTGCCAGCAGTAGGGCGGGGCCGGGGGAAGATACGCAGTATTTT CASSRAGPGEDTQYF
TRBJ2-3 TRBD2 TRBV28 TGTGCCAGCCCCCCGCGTGGACTAGCGACGAGCACAGATACGCAGTATTTT CASPPRGLATSTDTQYF
TRBJ2-2 NA TRBV5-6 TGTGCCAGCAGCTTGACACAGGCTTACACCGGGGAGCTGTTTTTT CASSLTQAYTGELFF
TRBJ1-2 TRBD1 TRBV7-8 TGTGCCAGCCTGGCCGATTCTAGGGGGCCCTTGGGATATGGCTACACCTTC CASLADSRGPLGYGYTF
TRBJ2-7 TRBD2 TRBV11-2 TGTGCCAGCAGCTTCCCCAGCGGGAGCTCCTACGAGCAGTACTTC CASSFPSGSSYEQYF
TRBJ1-2 NA TRBV30 TGTGCCTGGAAGGCAGAGGGCACCCTCCTGTGGGGCTACACCTTC CAWKAEGTLLWGYTF
TRBJ1-5 NA TRBV30 TGTGCCTGGAGTGTACATAGGGCGGGTAATCAGCCCCAGCATTTT CAWSVHRAGNQPQHF
TRBJ1-1 TRBD1 TRBV29-1 TGCAGCGTTGAAGAACCGGGACAGGGGAACACTGAAGCTTTCTTT CSVEEPGQGNTEAFF
TRBJ1-2 NA TRBV5-4 TGTGCCAGCCGCGGGGGGAGCTATGGCTACACCTTC CASRGGSYGYTF
TRBJ1-2 TRBD1 TRBV27 TGTGCCAGCGGCCCCACAGGGGTCTATGGCTACACCTTC CASGPTGVYGYTF
TRBJ1-1 TRBD1 TRBV11-2 TGTGCCAGCAGCGGTCGGACAGGGGCGAACACTGAAGCTTTCTTT CASSGRTGANTEAFF
TRBJ1-1 NA TRBV15 TGTGCCACCAGCAGAGATCATGGGGCAGGGCTGAACACTGAAGCTTTCTTT CATSRDHGAGLNTEAFF
TRBJ1-2 TRBD1 TRBV2 TGTGCCAGCAGAGACCCCAGGGGGGACTATGGCTACACCTTC CASRDPRGDYGYTF
TRBJ1-1 NA TRBV6-1 TGTGCCAGCAGTTTTAACAGTGAAGCTTTCTTT CASSFNSEAFF
TRBJ1-3 NA TRBV12-5 TGTGCTAGTGGTTTTATTCGATACAGGGAGGGCTCTGGAAACACCATATATTTT CASGFIRYREGSGNTIYF
TRBJ1-1 NA TRBV2 TGTGCCAGCAGTGAGACGACAGCCCTTATGAACACTGAAGCTTTCTTT CASSETTALMNTEAFF
TRBJ2-2 NA TRBV4-3 TGCGCCAGCAGCCAAGATACGGGAATCGGGGAGCTGTTTTTT CASSQDTGIGELFF
TRBJ1-5 NA TRBV4-3 TGCGCCAGCAGCCAAGATCGACAGTATAGCAATCAGCCCCAGCATTTT CASSQDRQYSNQPQHF
TRBJ1-1 TRBD1 TRBV9 TGTGCCAGCAGCGTTCGGGACAGTGAAGCTTTCTTT CASSVRDSEAFF
TRBJ1-2 TRBD1 TRBV5-4 TGTGCCAGCAGCTTGGGAGGACAGGTTAACTATGGCTACACCTTC CASSLGGQVNYGYTF
TRBJ2-2 TRBD2 TRBV9 TGTGCCAGCAGCGAAGGGACTAGCGGGAGGACGAACACCGGGGAGCTGTTTTTT CASSEGTSGRTNTGELFF
TRBJ1-1 NA TRBV2 TGTGCCAGCAGTGTTCGGAGGTTGGACACTGAAGCTTTCTTT CASSVRRLDTEAFF
TRBJ2-7 TRBD1 TRBV5-1 TGCGCCAGCAGCACGGGACAGGGATACGAGCAGTACTTC CASSTGQGYEQYF
TRBJ2-3 TRBD1 TRBV25-1 TGTGCCAGCAGGGACAGGGTTCCCACAGATACGCAGTATTTT CASRDRVPTDTQYF
TRBJ2-1 TRBD2 TRBV5-4 TGTGCCAGCAGGTGGACTAGCGGTAACAATGAGCAGTTCTTC CASRWTSGNNEQFF
TRBJ2-2 NA TRBV6-5 TGTGCCAGCAGTCCTCGGGTGCACACCGGGGAGCTGTTTTTT CASSPRVHTGELFF
TRBJ2-1 NA TRBV7-8 TGTGCCAGCAGCTTAGATCTAACTAAGGACTCCTACAATGAGCAGTTCTTC CASSLDLTKDSYNEQFF
TRBJ1-1 NA TRBV19 TGTGCCAGTAGTATGGGGACTAACACTGAAGCTTTCTTT CASSMGTNTEAFF
TRBJ1-1 NA TRBV18 TGTGCCAGCTCCCCCCTCGAGGGTCTAGGGACTGAAGCTTTCTTT CASSPLEGLGTEAFF
TRBJ2-2 NA TRBV4-2 TGTGCCCCCAGCCAGGACCAAACAGGGTTTCGGGACACCGGGGAGCTGTTTTTT CAPSQDQTGFRDTGELFF
TRBJ1-5 NA TRBV29-1 TGCAGCGCCTCAGAGGGAGGTCAGCCCCAGCATTTT CSASEGGQPQHF
TRBJ1-6 NA TRBV6-5 TGTGCCAGCAGAACAGGGTTTCGTTCACCCCTCCACTTT CASRTGFRSPLHF
TRBJ1-2 TRBD1 TRBV6-5 TGTGCCAGCAGTTACAGGCAGGGGGGACTAGAAGGCTACACCTTC CASSYRQGGLEGYTF
TRBJ2-1 NA TRBV18 TGTGCCAGCTCACCAATCCGGGACACCTACAATGAGCAGTTCTTC CASSPIRDTYNEQFF
TRBJ2-1 TRBD1 TRBV27 TGTGCCAGCAACGGACAGGGATCGGGCAATGAGCAGTTCTTC CASNGQGSGNEQFF
TRBJ2-7 TRBD2 TRBV4-2 TGTGCCAGCAGCCCTTCCTCTAGCGGGGCTGTCCTCGAGCAGTACTTC CASSPSSSGAVLEQYF
TRBJ1-1 NA TRBV6-1 TGTGCCGCCCGGGGGGAGTTTGAAGCTTTCTTT CAARGEFEAFF
TRBJ2-3 NA TRBV6-4 TGTGCCAGCAGTGAGAGTAGTTCACCCACAGATACGCAGTATTTT CASSESSSPTDTQYF
TRBJ2-7 TRBD1 TRBV15 TGTGCCACCGGGGACAGGGTGGACGAGCAGTACTTC CATGDRVDEQYF
TRBJ2-1 TRBD2 TRBV4-1 TGCGCCAGCAGCAGCGGGGACCCGTACAATGAGCAGTTCTTC CASSSGDPYNEQFF
TRBJ2-7 TRBD1 TRBV18 TGTGCCAGCTCACCAGCCGGGACAGGGTACGAGCAGTACTTC CASSPAGTGYEQYF
TRBJ2-1 TRBD2 TRBV6-6 TGTGCCAGCAGTTACAGGCGGGAGAGGAATGAGCAGTTCTTC CASSYRRERNEQFF
TRBJ1-2 NA TRBV6-5 TGTGCCAGCAGTTATACCGACGATCCCCGGGATGGCTACACCTTC CASSYTDDPRDGYTF
TRBJ2-5 TRBD2 TRBV15 TGTGCCACCAGCAGAGATCGGGGGGGAGGACAAGAGACCCAGTACTTC CATSRDRGGGQETQYF
TRBJ2-2 NA TRBV7-3 TGTGCCAGCAGCCAGGGGCCACGTCGGGATACCGGGGAGCTGTTTTTT CASSQGPRRDTGELFF
TRBJ1-1 NA TRBV9 TGTGCCAGCAGCGTAGAAGCGAACACTGAAGCTTTCTTT CASSVEANTEAFF
TRBJ2-1 TRBD1 TRBV7-2 TGTGCCAGCAGCTCCCGGGACAGGGGCAATGAGCAGTTCTTC CASSSRDRGNEQFF